These 12 T cell receptor beta chains originate from one sample sequenced in a study of immune evolution from preneoplasia to lung adenocarcinoma. Sequenced by immunoSEQ multiplex PCR; TCRdb stores in-frame clones only, minus some. The sample carries 10,000 or so clones, 70% to 80% recorded once. Sequenced material: FFPE minimally invasive lung adenocarcinoma tissue. Receptor source: a donor of 70 years or more with lung adenocarcinoma.

The chain links TRBV7-6 to TRBJ2-7; TRBD1 matches at 10 bases. The germline CDR1 and CDR2 sequences are SGHVS and FNYEAQ. Germline trimming cut 1 base from V and 3 bases from J; bases unmatched to any gene: 3. This CDR3 has 15 amino acids. The CDR3 DNA reads TGTGCCAGCAGCTTAGGGACAGGGGGTGTCTACGAGCAGTACTTC. This codes for CASSLGTGGVYEQYF. The variable domain in full, with the rest retrieved from reference TRBV7-6 and TRBJ2-7, is GAGVSQSPRYKVTKRGQDVALRCDPISGHVSLYWYRQALGQGPEFLTYFNYEAQQDKSGLPNDRFSAERPEGSISTLTIQRTEQRDSAMYRCASSLGTGGVYEQYFGPGTRLTVT.

A single count supports this clone. The chain employs TRBV30 and TRBJ2-2; D unclear. V dropped 2 bases and J dropped 1 base, with 8 bases sitting between them. CDR3 size: 14 residues. CDR1 is GTSNPN and CDR2 is SVGIG in the germline V gene (reference sequence). CDR3 sequence: CAWSRHLNTGELFF. The DNA of the CDR3 is TGTGCCTGGAGTCGACACCTGAACACCGGGGAGCTGTTTTTT.

The chain employs TRBV11-2 and TRBJ1-4; TRBD1 aligns across 9 bases. The CDR3 sequence is 15 residues long. The germline V gene has CDR1 SGHAT and CDR2 FQNNGV. V shed 2 bases, J shed 7 bases, and the junction held 5 bases outside the gene matches. In DNA form, the CDR3 reads TGTGCCAGCAGCTTAACTACAGGGGGCGGTGAAAAACTGTTTTTT. Protein: CASSLTTGGGEKLFF.

The chain has TRBV6-5 and TRBJ2-2; a possible D gene is TRBD1 (6 bases). Per the germline V gene, CDR1 is MNHEY and CDR2 is SVGAGI. CDR3 size: 15 residues. V shed 7 bases and J shed 3 bases, with 15 bases lying between them. CDR3 nucleotide sequence: TGTGCCAGCACCCAGGGGCGGCCGTACACCGGGGAGCTGTTTTTT. Amino acid sequence: CASTQGRPYTGELFF.

The chain recombines TRBV10-3 with TRBJ2-3; TRBD2 aligns across 11 bases. The CDR3 loop spans 15 amino acids. CDR1 is ENHRY, CDR2 SYGVKD, per germline. J was trimmed by 4 bases and V by 4 bases; bases with no gene match: 4. The CDR3 DNA sequence: TGTGCCATCAGTGGTCTAGCGGGAGGATCAGATACGCAGTATTTT. It encodes CAISGLAGGSDTQYF.

This clone occurred once. The V gene is TRBV19, the J gene TRBJ2-2; 13 bases agree with TRBD2. This CDR3 contains 18 residues. The V gene end was trimmed by 5 bases and the J gene end by 0 bases; junction bases not matched to a gene: 6. Germline CDR1 LNHDA, CDR2 SQIVND (reference sequence). CDR3 sequence (DNA): TGTGCCAGTAGTCGACGACTAGCGGGAGGTTCGAACACCGGGGAGCTGTTTTTT. Residues: CASSRRLAGGSNTGELFF.

This clone was counted a single time. This sequence joins TRBV9 and TRBJ1-2, with D possibly matching TRBD1 (5 bases). V was pared by 4 bases and J by 1 base, with 14 bases between. This CDR3 comprises 15 residues. Germline V gene sequence: CDR1 SGDLS, CDR2 YYNGEE. CDR3 sequence: CASSPTTAINYGYTF. In DNA form, the CDR3 reads TGTGCCAGCAGCCCAACGACAGCAATTAACTATGGCTACACCTTC.

V usage is TRBV6-5 and J usage is TRBJ2-5, with D possibly being TRBD1 (5 bases). CDR1 is MNHEY and CDR2 is SVGAGI in the germline V gene. Trimming cost V 11 bases and J 7 bases, with 17 bases left between them. This CDR3 has 12 amino acids. The CDR3 nucleotides read TGTGCCGCCACAGGCACTGGACGGACCCAGTACTTC. It yields the protein CAATGTGRTQYF.

This chain joins TRBV9 and TRBJ1-2; D gene ambiguous. The V gene's germline CDR1 is SGDLS and CDR2 YYNGEE. The ends were cut back, 7 bases at V and 2 bases at J, with 12 bases in the middle. The CDR3 totals 13 residues. CDR3 sequence (DNA): TGTGCCAGCGGGGAGCTATCAAACTATGGCTACACCTTC. Its translation is CASGELSNYGYTF.

The sample holds one count of this clone. CDR3 amino acids: CASSALRGEGTDTQYF. DNA of the CDR3: TGTGCCAGCAGTGCCCTCCGGGGGGAGGGCACAGATACGCAGTATTTT. The chain is built from TRBV6-1 and TRBJ2-3, with 7 bases aligning to TRBD2. Germline CDR1 reads MNHNS; CDR2 reads SASEGT. The CDR3 loop spans 16 amino acids. V trimming: 4 bases; J trimming: 1 base; junction bases outside the gene matches: 8.

A few counts support this clone. Other nucleotide sequences in the sample specify the same CDR3. The V and J genes are TRBV5-1 and TRBJ1-1; perhaps TRBD1 as D (6 bases). Per germline, CDR1 SGHRS and CDR2 YFSETQ. Trimming pared 3 bases from V and 1 base from J, leaving 13 bases between. The CDR3 covers 15 residues. Written as DNA, the CDR3 is TGCGCCAGCAGCTCGGTGGGACACCGGAACACTGAAGCTTTCTTT. Protein product: CASSSVGHRNTEAFF.

The CDR3 bases are TGTGCCAGCAGTTTAACGGGAGGCCTCTCCTACGAGCAGTACTTC. Amino acids: CASSLTGGLSYEQYF. The chain has TRBV28 and TRBJ2-7; 7 bases agree with TRBD2. This CDR3 is built from 15 residues. CDR1 is MDHEN and CDR2 is SYDVKM in the germline V gene. V was pared by 2 bases and J by 0 bases, with 4 bases of the junction left unmatched.